The clone carrying this T cell receptor beta chain was detected only once. What it binds is not known. V dropped 5 bases and J dropped 2; count of bases not matched to a gene: 3. The CDR3 spans 15 residues. Germline V CDR1 and CDR2: LNHDA, SQIVND (reference sequence). Peripheral blood came from all dose cohorts at three timepoints. The protocol was immunoSEQ multiplex PCR, while the TCRdb copy is restricted to in-frame clones and leaves out a portion. The table shows around 80,000 clones, with around 82% occurring only once. This sample stems from a study of OX40 agonist ivuxolimab in advanced cancers. Study background: Patients undergoing dose escalation presented with hepatocellular carcinoma, melanoma, renal cell or head and neck cancer. The group had a mean age of around 60 years, ranged from about 20 to 90, and was 82.7% male.

General study points: Compared with CD4+, CD8+ T cells on average had more expanded clones.

The sequences come from CD4+ or CD8+ T cells sorted from blood, collected in a trial of the OX40 agonist ivuxolimab. This clonotype originated in an adult with an advanced solid tumor such as melanoma, head and neck, liver or kidney cancer. The genes are TRBV19 and TRBJ2-6, with TRBD2 matching 7 bases. In DNA form, the CDR3 reads TGTGCCAGTAGTTCAGGGAGGGCTGGGGCCAACGTCCTGACTTTC. Protein product: CASSSGRAGANVLTF.